One sample yielded the 6 T cell receptor beta chains listed below, sequenced in a study of blood T cell repertoires in COVID-19. Produced via immunoSEQ multiplex PCR; TCRdb's table is partial and in-frame only. The sample records about 140,000 clones, around three quarters being singletons. The source material was peripheral blood. These receptors came from a man aged 60 to 75 with acute or convalescent COVID-19.

The genes are TRBV7-2 and TRBJ2-7; TRBD1 agrees at 9 bases. With 4 bases clipped from V and 7 bases from J, the junction kept 8 bases outside the gene matches. CDR3 length: 14 amino acids. Germline assignment: CDR1 SGHTA and CDR2 FQGNSA. The CDR3 coding sequence is TGTGCCAGCAGCTCCGGACAGGGGCTTGGGGAGCAGTACTTC. Its translation: CASSSGQGLGEQYF.

This clone was picked up many times. The chain recombines TRBV11-2 with TRBJ2-1, with TRBD2 matching 11 bases. The germline V gene has CDR1 SGHAT and CDR2 FQNNGV. This CDR3 has 19 amino acids. After removal of 5 bases from V and 2 bases from J, the junction contained 14 bases not matched to a gene. CDR3: CASSPRRLAGFGTYNEQFF. DNA for the CDR3: TGTGCCAGCAGCCCTCGGAGACTAGCGGGGTTTGGGACCTACAATGAGCAGTTCTTC.

The CDR3 protein is CASSPGTTAYNEQFF. The CDR3 DNA sequence: TGTGCCAGCAGCCCCGGGACTACGGCCTACAATGAGCAGTTCTTC. The chain recombines TRBV7-3 with TRBJ2-1; 7 nucleotides line up with TRBD2. The CDR3 is made up of 15 amino acids. Germline V gene lookup returns CDR1 SGHTA and CDR2 FQGTGA. V gave up 5 bases and J gave up 2 bases; unmatched junction bases: 6.

V usage is TRBV3-1 (or the pseudogene TRBV3-2) and J usage is TRBJ2-7; tentatively, D is TRBD2 (5 bases). Deletions cut 6 bases from V and 4 bases from J, with 16 bases between. Germline V lookup: CDR1 LGHDT, CDR2 YNNKEL (reference sequence). This CDR3 has 14 residues. The CDR3, as DNA: TGTGCCAGCAGTCAGGACTGGTCGAGGTACGAGCAGTACTTC. Translating it yields CASSQDWSRYEQYF.

The chain uses TRBV3-1 (or the pseudogene TRBV3-2) and TRBJ2-4, with D maybe TRBD1 (6 bases). CDR3 length: 14 amino acids. Germline CDR1 and CDR2: LGHDT and YNNKEL (reference sequence). V lost 3 bases and J lost 9, with 15 bases in between. The CDR3 DNA is TGTGCCAGCAGCCAGGGGTTGCTAGGGGGCATTCAGTACTTC. Its translation: CASSQGLLGGIQYF.

The DNA for the CDR3 is TGTGCCAGTAGTACCCTACAGGGGACCTATGGCTACACCTTC. Residues: CASSTLQGTYGYTF. This chain joins TRBV19 and TRBJ1-2; 7 bases match TRBD1. CDR3 length: 14 residues. Per the germline V gene, CDR1 is LNHDA and CDR2 is SQIVND (reference sequence). After removal of 4 bases from V and 4 bases from J, the junction contained 6 bases not matched to a gene.